The following is a T cell receptor beta chain sequence with its context. Its antigen is unknown. No quality values exist for individual bases; no much larger clone is one base distant. The sample originates from a study of CD8+ T cells in alopecia areata (dated by TCRdb to the late 2010s). General notes on the study: Treated patients were enrolled in an open-label pilot trial of oral tofacitinib at 5 to 10 mg twice daily for moderate-to-severe alopecia areata. Patients received tofacitinib for 6 to 18 months and were then followed off drug for 6 months to check for delayed response and recurrence. For the treated patients, the SALT score, which quantifies what percentage of scalp surface area is affected, served as the measure of disease severity. High-throughput TCRbeta sequencing was used to examine T cell clonal expansion in alopecia areata in both the C3H/HeJ mouse model and human patients. In humans, TCRbeta sequencing was performed on scalp tissue and on sorted CD4+ and CD8+ peripheral blood T cells from healthy controls and from patients with patchy or totalis/universalis alopecia areata. Biopsies were taken from tofacitinib-treated patients at baseline and again at 4 and 24 weeks into treatment, and several of those patients also had a later scalp biopsy. Scalp clonality was compared across normal scalp (n=4), patchy alopecia areata scalp (n=8), and alopecia totalis/universalis scalp (n=8). The RNA source kit depended on sample type: the PAXgene miRNA kit for fixed scalp, the miRNeasy kit for PBMCs, and the RNeasy kit for mouse skin. immunoSEQ multiplex PCR using 35 Vbeta forward primers and 13 Jbeta reverse primers was used to amplify TCRbeta CDR3 regions.

The germline V gene (reference sequence) supplies CDR1 GTSNPN and CDR2 SVGIG. From the cysteine up to the phenylalanine, the CDR3 has a length of 15 residues. Only the CDR3 DNA is retained, 45 bases long and in frame from the first base. Ends trimmed: V by 4 bases, J by 2 bases; bases unmatched to a gene: 7. The full study reports these points: Shared TCR sequences between patients were less evident than in mice, which may be partly attributable to HLA diversity in the patient population. Because the treated cohort was small and had only one nonresponder, larger studies are needed to examine links between baseline CD8+ expansion and response. Many expanded lesional clones persisted in scalp and blood during tofacitinib treatment, which may partly explain relapse after stopping treatment. Compared with normal scalp, lesional scalp, particularly in alopecia totalis/universalis, had higher clonality and more expanded CD8+ clones, which suggests antigenic drive. Scalp clonality and the number of expanded CD8+ clones among the top 100 scalp clones were significantly decreased by tofacitinib. Unlike mouse skin, where gammadelta T cells dominate, normal human skin contains resident alphabeta T cells that get sequenced too, which complicates analysis of the scalp TCR repertoire.

The label giving this sample's time point can be read as: roughly 24 weeks on oral tofacitinib. Interpreted using the paper, the treatment or condition label stands for: oral pan-JAK inhibitor, 5-10 mg twice daily. Lesional scalp punch biopsies and peripheral blood were obtained from alopecia areata patients. PBMCs were separated by density centrifugation and stained for CD3, CD4 and CD8, after which CD4+ and CD8+ T cells were sorted on a FACSAria. Library generation was performed with the immunoSEQ multiplex PCR assay. RNA was extracted from all samples and reverse transcribed into cDNA as template for TCR sequencing. SuperScript III was used to make first-strand cDNA, primed with a 2:1 mix of oligo-dT and random hexamers. Amplification bias was assessed with a synthetic immune receptor repertoire, and residual bias was removed computationally. Turning to the authors' computational methods: Raw reads were preprocessed to remove errors, and CDR3 was defined by IMGT conventions from the conserved cysteine to phenylalanine. Clonality was calculated as 1 minus Shannon entropy normalized by log2 of the number of productive unique TCRs. Whether each scalp clone was CD4 or CD8 was inferred by checking scalp TCRbeta sequences against the CD4 and CD8 repertoires from sorted blood. The clones in this table, taken by TCRdb from immuneACCESS, are in-frame only. Not every clone is retained; where verified, under half of the shortfall comes from an unresolved V gene, and the cause of the rest is unknown. V, J and clone size reflect that table, while D and trimming were determined from the DNA. This sample is represented by under 350,000 clones; 58% of them were singletons. The ten top clones hold approximately 1.7% of the sample.

The chain employs TRBV30 and TRBJ2-7, with 11 central nucleotides matching TRBD1. This material consisted of CD4+ T cells sorted from blood, taken at week 24, from a patient treated with tofacitinib. The clonotype originates from a human donor with alopecia areata. CDR3 loop: CAWTMDRGQAYEQYF. Here is the DNA: TGTGCCTGGACAATGGACAGGGGGCAGGCCTACGAGCAGTACTTC.